This TCR beta chain appears in the sequencing data of a study of monozygotic twins with inflammatory bowel disease. General study points: Fewer shared clonotypes with others were found in IBD patients than in healthy twins, especially with disease activity. Against healthy co-twins, IBD patients had lower TCRbeta diversity (measured by inverse Simpson).

The germline V gene encodes CDR1 SSHAT and CDR2 FNYEAQ (reference sequence). The CDR3 extends over 18 amino acids. Total RNA, at 3500 ng, went into every TCR library. Researchers ran eight separate cDNA reactions for each sample. TCRdb re-called the 5' RACE reads; one entry per CDR3 protein, DNA not given. This table lists 150,000 to 200,000 distinct CDR3 sequences. Turning to this clonotype: Its specificity is not known.

This clonotype was obtained from a human donor with ulcerative colitis or Crohn's disease, or a healthy co-twin of an affected twin (not recorded which). Sequenced sample: blood. The chain has TRBV7-7 and TRBJ1-3; absent DNA, TCRdb's TRBD1 call cannot be checked. The CDR3 protein is CASSPLTGTLFSGNTIYF.